This T cell receptor beta chain was recorded in a study of blood T cells in healthy people across ages. Study findings and constraints: A roughly linear age-dependent decrease characterized TCR beta diversity per million T cells.

Then a second PCR, running roughly 7 to 11 cycles, was carried out with a sample-barcoded 5' primer and a J-beta primer mix. One entry per CDR3 protein, called by TCRdb with MiXCR from the 5' RACE reads. Of some 940,000 distinct CDR3 sequences in the sample, about 27% are singletons; the top ten hold roughly 10%. This CDR3 is 17 amino acids long. Germline lookup yields CDR1 LGHNT and CDR2 FRNRAP. This clonotype occurred a few times. Its antigen is still unknown. One end of the junction is discordant with germline, which a read error may explain. Drawn from each donor were ten milliliters of peripheral blood. These same data were also listed under a study on T cells of mothers and their children. That study adds: Every mother supplied over 8 million TCR beta CDR3 reads and every child several million. Persistent microchimeric T cell clones were sought, and none were detected.

Sequencing was carried out using blood. The chain employs TRBV12-5 and TRBJ2-1; no definite D call. This TCR derives from a woman in her thirties or forties in good health. CDR3: CASGLKFGITPYFRKVF. The CDR3, as DNA: TGTGCTAGTGGTTTGAAATTTGGGATAACACCCTATTTCCGCAAGGTCTTC.